These 20 T cell receptor beta chains originate from one sample sequenced in a study of response to subunit inactivated influenza vaccine. A single record per CDR3 protein comes from TCRdb applying MiXCR to the RT-PCR reads. Among about 180,000 distinct CDR3 sequences, about 10% were seen once, and the ten largest hold roughly a third. The source material was CD8+ T cells sorted from PBMCs, sampled around 25 months after vaccination. The receptors here all came from a man aged 50-75 years who received an inactivated influenza vaccine.

This clonotype was detected a few times. The chain joins TRBV3-1 to TRBJ2-7; 11 bases match TRBD2. CDR1 LGHDT and CDR2 YNNKEL come from the germline V gene (reference sequence). This CDR3 comprises 16 residues. The junction had 7 bases not matched to a gene; V was cut back by 1 base and J by 5 bases. CDR3 nucleotides: TGTGCCAGCAGCCAAGTATCTAGCGGGGGGCGACACGAGCAGTACTTC. This sequence encodes CASSQVSSGGRHEQYF.

In this sample, this clonotype turned up many times. The rearrangement joins TRBV20-1 to TRBJ2-1, with TRBD2 matching over 11 bases. Germline CDR1 and CDR2: DFQATT and SNEGSKA (reference sequence). The V segment lost 1 base and the J segment 9 bases; nucleotides outside the gene matches: 14. The CDR3 spans 17 residues. The CDR3 DNA reads as TGCAGTGCTAGAGGCAAGGGACTAGCGGCCCGGGGGGGTGAGCAGTTCTTC. Encoded protein: CSARGKGLAARGGEQFF.

This clonotype has more than one count but fewer than ten. The chain couples TRBV6-5 to TRBJ1-4, with 8 bases aligning to TRBD1. Germline CDR1 reads MNHEY; CDR2 reads SVGAGI. This CDR3 has 13 residues. V was clipped by 2 bases and J by 15 bases; unmatched bases: 8. CDR3 region: CASSYTGTGVMFF. CDR3 bases: TGTGCCAGCAGTTACACGGGGACAGGAGTAATGTTTTTT.

In DNA, the CDR3 is TGCGCCAGCAGTCTTCAGGTAGCGGGGTTGGGCTCCTACAATGAGCAGTTCTTC. Translating gives CASSLQVAGLGSYNEQFF. The chain employs TRBV4-3 and TRBJ2-1, with TRBD2 matching over 8 bases. Unmatched junction bases numbered 13, after V lost 6 bases and J lost 0 bases. Per the germline V gene, CDR1 is LGHNA and CDR2 is YSLEER. The CDR3 sequence is 18 residues long.

In this sample, this clonotype turned up a few times. The chain joins TRBV12-3 or TRBV12-4 to TRBJ1-1; 7 bases align to TRBD1. This CDR3 is built from 16 residues. V lost 6 bases, J lost 2 bases, and 12 bases stayed unmatched. CDR3 bases: TGTGCCAGCAGCCAATCCCTCAGGGGGTTAAACACTGAAGCTTTCTTT. This codes for CASSQSLRGLNTEAFF.

The V call is TRBV12-3 or TRBV12-4, the J call TRBJ2-3; 7 positions agree with TRBD2. The trim removed 10 bases at V and 7 bases at J, leaving 11 bases unmatched. This CDR3 has 13 residues. The CDR3 loop is CATLAGATYTQYF. The CDR3 coding sequence is TGTGCCACACTGGCGGGAGCCACTTATACGCAGTATTTT.

This clonotype has at least ten counts. The J gene is TRBJ2-3, the V gene TRBV12-3 or TRBV12-4; TRBD2 matches at 9 bases. Losses at the gene ends were 6 bases for V and 3 bases for J; bases not matched to a gene: 4. The CDR3 extends over 14 amino acids. Here the CDR3 reads CASSIAGATDTQYF. CDR3 DNA: TGTGCCAGCAGCATAGCGGGAGCTACAGATACGCAGTATTTT.

This clonotype was observed a few times. The chain employs TRBV7-6 and TRBJ2-1, with D perhaps TRBD2 (6 bases). The V and J ends lost 5 bases and 2 bases respectively, with 19 bases between them. CDR1 is SGHVS, CDR2 FNYEAQ, per germline. CDR3 length equals 17 residues. The DNA of the CDR3 is TGTGCCAGCAGCCCAAACGTAGCGGAAAATACCTACAATGAGCAGTTCTTC. This gives the protein CASSPNVAENTYNEQFF.

Note on this clonotype: It may be a read error: a sequence one base away is much more abundant. The chain is built from TRBV20-1 and TRBJ2-7, with no clear D. The CDR3 runs 13 residues. Trimming pared 0 bases from V and 5 bases from J, leaving 11 bases between. Germline loops: CDR1 DFQATT, CDR2 SNEGSKA (reference sequence). CDR3 loop: CSARDQVYDEQYF. The CDR3 DNA follows: TGCAGTGCTAGAGATCAAGTGTACGACGAGCAGTACTTC.

This clonotype occurred a few times. The chain joins TRBV4-1 to TRBJ2-2, with 11 nucleotides matching TRBD2. This CDR3 is 16 amino acids long. V gave up 0 bases and J gave up 7 bases; unmatched junction bases: 4. Germline values: CDR1 MGHRA, CDR2 YSYEKL. CDR3 nucleotide sequence: TGCGCCAGCAGCCAAGAACTAGCGGGGGTTGACGGGGAGCTGTTTTTT. Encoded protein: CASSQELAGVDGELFF.

The chain carries TRBV28 and TRBJ1-1; possible D gene TRBD1, 5 bases. The CDR3 covers 14 residues. V lost 8 bases and J lost 0, with 13 bases in between. Germline V CDR1 and CDR2: MDHEN, SYDVKM. CDR3 in amino acids: CASHITGMNTEAFF. The CDR3 DNA is TGTGCCAGCCACATTACAGGAATGAACACTGAAGCTTTCTTT. Supplemented by reference TRBV28 and TRBJ1-1, the full variable domain reads DVKVTQSSRYLVKRTGEKVFLECVQDMDHENMFWYRQDPGLGLRLIYFSYDVKMKEKGDIPEGYSVSREKKERFSLILESASTNQTSMYLCASHITGMNTEAFFGQGTRLTVV.

V is TRBV29-1 and J is TRBJ1-2; D remains ambiguous. Trimming stripped 3 bases from V and 2 bases from J, with 13 bases between. CDR1 is SQVTM and CDR2 is ANQGSEA in the germline V gene. The CDR3 contains 14 residues. CDR3 loop: CSVEAGYINYGYTF. DNA of the CDR3: TGCAGCGTTGAGGCAGGATACATCAACTATGGCTACACCTTC.

This clonotype has more than one count but fewer than ten. This chain connects TRBV4-1 to TRBJ1-2; D ambiguous. V was trimmed by 0 bases and J by 4 bases, leaving 6 bases between them. CDR1 MGHRA and CDR2 YSYEKL come from the germline V gene. The CDR3 runs to 13 residues. Here the CDR3 reads CASSQDSVYGYTF. The DNA of the CDR3 is TGCGCCAGCAGCCAAGATTCAGTCTATGGCTACACCTTC.

CDR3: CASSLQRGSYNEQFF. CDR3 nucleotides: TGTGCCAGCAGCTTACAGCGGGGGAGCTACAATGAGCAGTTCTTC. This chain links TRBV11-2 with TRBJ2-1, with 8 positions matching TRBD2. The CDR3 extends over 15 amino acids. V trimming: 2 bases; J trimming: 3 bases; junction bases outside the gene matches: 3. Germline V gives CDR1 SGHAT, CDR2 FQNNGV.

The chain couples TRBV4-3 to TRBJ2-7; 7 bases line up with TRBD1. Germline CDR1 LGHNA, CDR2 YSLEER. Losses at the gene ends were 4 bases for V and 5 bases for J; bases not matched to a gene: 11. The CDR3 contains 15 residues. The CDR3 loop reads CASSRWETGYDEQYF. Here the CDR3 DNA reads TGCGCCAGCAGCCGGTGGGAGACAGGGTACGACGAGCAGTACTTC.

Notes on this clonotype: Sequence at one end of the junction differs from germline and may be a read error. The V call is TRBV5-6, the J call TRBJ2-3; D gene unclear. Germline V gene sequence: CDR1 SGHDT, CDR2 YYEEEE. The length of the CDR3 is 14 residues. CDR3 sequence (DNA): TGTGCCAGCAGCGTCCAGGCGGCCCCAGAGACGCAGTATTTT. It encodes CASSVQAAPETQYF.

This clonotype was seen ten or more times. The V and J genes are TRBV3-1 and TRBJ2-2; tentatively, D is TRBD1 (5 bases). Germline values: CDR1 LGHDT, CDR2 YNNKEL (reference sequence). CDR3 size: 15 residues. V shed 0 bases and J shed 4 bases, with 9 bases lying between them. The CDR3, as DNA: TGTGCCAGCAGCCAAGAGCTCAGGGCCACCGGGGAGCTGTTTTTT. Protein: CASSQELRATGELFF.

The chain uses TRBV9 and TRBJ1-1; D perhaps matches TRBD1 (5 bases). The germline V gene encodes CDR1 SGDLS and CDR2 YYNGEE. The V end was cut by 3 bases, the J end by 4 bases, with 13 bases between. The CDR3 length is 14 residues. Here the CDR3 reads CASSGTTRGTEAFF. CDR3 coding DNA: TGTGCCAGCAGCGGGACGACAAGGGGCACTGAAGCTTTCTTT.

This clonotype was seen many times. The chain carries TRBV7-9 and TRBJ1-6; D unresolved. The germline gives CDR1 SEHNR, CDR2 FQNEAQ (reference sequence). Trimming shortened V by 2 bases and J by 5 bases, and 1 base separated the two germline ends. This CDR3 comprises 12 residues. CDR3 sequence reads: CASSLNNSPLHF. CDR3 nucleotide sequence: TGTGCCAGCAGCTTAAATAATTCACCCCTCCACTTT.

The gene calls are TRBV9 and TRBJ1-1; TRBD1 might be the D (5 bases). This CDR3 has 15 amino acids. Trimming stripped 0 bases from V and 2 bases from J, with 11 bases between. CDR1 and CDR2 from the germline V gene are SGDLS and YYNGEE. For the CDR3, the DNA is TGTGCCAGCAGCGTAGGTGGGGGGATCAACACTGAAGCTTTCTTT. It is translated as CASSVGGGINTEAFF.